This T cell receptor (beta chain) came from a study of blood T cells in healthy people across ages. Study-wide results and limits: Long-lived and aged donors differed, with more naive CD4+ cells and higher diversity in the long-lived. As age increased, TCR beta diversity per million T cells fell in a roughly linear fashion. Diversity figures derived from one million T cells were judged to underestimate the true value.

Regarding this clonotype: Its matching antigen is unknown.

V lost 4 bases and J 2 bases, leaving 11 bases between the germline ends. The CDR3 is 14 amino acids. A J-beta primer mix and a sample-barcoded 5' primer were used in a second PCR of about 7 to 12 cycles. TCRdb re-called the 5' RACE reads through MiXCR, storing one row per CDR3 protein. The data contain almost 550,000 distinct CDR3 sequences, around 24% of them singletons. These data were also filed under a second study, of T cells of mothers and their children.

The chain joins TRBV12-3 or TRBV12-4 to TRBJ2-5; D might be TRBD1 (6 bases). This sequence was found in a boy younger than 18 in good health. Material for sequencing was blood. CDR3 region: CASSWTALQETQYF. The CDR3, as DNA: TGTGCCAGCAGTTGGACAGCCCTACAAGAGACCCAGTACTTC.